This T cell receptor beta chain appears in the sequencing data of a study of identical twins. Germline V lookup: CDR1 MDHEN, CDR2 SYDVKM. This CDR3 contains 14 residues. V lost 6 bases, J lost 2 bases, and 14 bases lay in between. TCRdb re-analysed the 5' RACE reads in MiXCR, keeping a single row per CDR3 protein. The sample shows roughly 630,000 distinct CDR3 sequences, about 7% of them seen only once. The data were also submitted as part of a second study, on yellow fever vaccine responses in identical twins.

The sequence was collected from a woman under 30 in good health. This sequence joins TRBV28 and TRBJ2-7, with D possibly matching TRBD2 (6 bases). Sequenced sample: PBMCs. The CDR3 region is CASSQTGGTYEQYF. For the CDR3, the DNA is TGTGCCAGCAGCCAGACTGGCGGGACCTACGAGCAGTACTTC.